This T cell receptor (beta chain) was sequenced in a study of blood T cell repertoires in COVID-19. As for the study in general: Acute and convalescent COVID-19 samples came from the United States, Italy and Spain. T cells, B-cell-depleted T cells, or PBMCs provided the cDNA or gDNA that served as material.

Per the original methods: Scientists estimated how many nucleated cells there were by amplifying reference gene primers. Assay: immunoSEQ multiplex PCR; the TCRdb copy retains only in-frame clones and omits some. The D gene and trimming were derived from the DNA, and the V and J assignments and clone size from that table. In the table there are 90,000 to 150,000 clones, about 86% of which are singletons. This clone showed up just once. Sequencing was performed on peripheral blood. The origin of this receptor is a woman aged 45-65 years with acute or convalescent COVID-19.

CDR3 protein: CASRWEREGYEQYF. CDR3 nucleotide sequence: TGTGCCAGCAGATGGGAGCGGGAGGGCTACGAGCAGTACTTC. This chain links TRBV6-5 with TRBJ2-7; TRBD2 matches 10 bases. Germline V gives CDR1 MNHEY, CDR2 SVGAGI. The CDR3 is 14 residues long. The J segment lost 3 bases and the V segment lost 6 bases, leaving 5 bases of the junction unmatched.